A selection of T cell receptor beta chains follows, all from one sample in a study of cytotoxic CD8 clonotypes in ibrutinib-treated CLL. Profiling relied on immunoSEQ multiplex PCR, and the TCRdb table lists in-frame clones only, not all of them. Found here are more than 200,000 clones, approximately 70% of them singletons; the top ten hold 5.9%. Sequencing used PBMCs, obtained after 12 months of ibrutinib treatment. The source of these receptors is a human donor with chronic lymphocytic leukemia. Both conserved end residues are part of each CDR3.

CDR3 | J | V
CASSPGNQETQYF | TRBJ2-5 | TRBV5-6
CAWSAFDFLYGYTF | TRBJ1-2 | TRBV30
CASSLSGLSSYEQYF | TRBJ2-7 | TRBV7-2
CASSHSGGDYEQYF | TRBJ2-7 | TRBV5-1
CASSYLAGGQAYF | TRBJ2-7 | TRBV6-5
CATSKVGGIHEQYF | TRBJ2-7 | TRBV15
CASSLRNTEAFF | TRBJ1-1 | TRBV5-6
CASSGILAGGVETQYF | TRBJ2-5 | TRBV6-1
CASSSEWAGAFSGRVSEQYF | TRBJ2-7 | TRBV11-2
CASSQDILSGYTF | TRBJ1-2 | TRBV4-2
CARGSGGGKNIQYF | TRBJ2-4 | TRBV30
CASSDTGPNTGELFF | TRBJ2-2 | TRBV6-1
CASSRGQGSSYEQYF | TRBJ2-7 | TRBV6-6
CASSQDSAAANYGYTF | TRBJ1-2 | TRBV4-2
CASSAGLAGGLSYEQYF | TRBJ2-7 | TRBV7-9
CASRQDLGNTIYF | TRBJ1-3 | TRBV5-1
CASVSETGAQHF | TRBJ1-5 | TRBV2
CASSSLKGIQFF | TRBJ2-1 | TRBV27
CASSLAGTGVGEQFF | TRBJ2-1 | TRBV5-4
CASSPPRTGVYNYGYTF | TRBJ1-2 | TRBV18
CASSLGTSGRIWYF | TRBJ2-3 | TRBV28
CSVKYRGVWETQYF | TRBJ2-5 | TRBV29-1
CASSPTGNGDEQYF | TRBJ2-7 | TRBV7-9
CASPAGDDWRQGAEAFF | TRBJ1-1 | TRBV7-9
CASSQGAYTYGGHEQFF | TRBJ2-1 | TRBV4-2
CASSGGDPNTGELFF | TRBJ2-2 | TRBV9
CAISNQQGRYEQYF | TRBJ2-7 | TRBV10-3
CASSLVQTSGTYEQYF | TRBJ2-7 | TRBV5-1
CASSSGTRNNEQFF | TRBJ2-1 | TRBV7-3
CASSPSEAKNIQYF | TRBJ2-4 | TRBV7-2
CASGPGTGYNQPQHF | TRBJ1-5 | TRBV27
CAWSVRRGNTEAFF | TRBJ1-1 | TRBV30
CASSRGSQTSTDTQYF | TRBJ2-3 | TRBV19
CASSRLDNTEAFF | TRBJ1-1 | TRBV27
CASSQRTGGSYEQYF | TRBJ2-7 | TRBV27
CSVEDLGVGGYTF | TRBJ1-2 | TRBV29-1
CASSLMTRRGRAAYNEQFF | TRBJ2-1 | TRBV7-3
CATSSADRNTEAFF | TRBJ1-1 | TRBV15
CAWDGQGPYEQYF | TRBJ2-7 | TRBV30
CASSYSHATNEKLFF | TRBJ1-4 | TRBV6-5